This is a list of T cell receptor beta chains from one sample in a study of blood T cell repertoires in COVID-19. Method: immunoSEQ multiplex PCR; TCRdb's copy keeps in-frame clones and lacks some. Of about 74,000 clones listed, 80% to 90% are singletons. Sequenced input: peripheral blood. Source of these receptors: a man between 65 and 79 years old with acute or convalescent COVID-19. The CDR3 runs from the conserved cysteine through the conserved F or W. D genes are given only for firm matches. Where a row states a size, it is once, few, many or the class of an expanded clone; other rows omit it.

D gene: NA; J gene: TRBJ2-5; V gene: TRBV18; clone size: NA; CDR3 DNA: TGTGCCAGCTCACCAAGGGGTACGTTAGAGACCCAGTACTTC; CDR3 protein: CASSPRGTLETQYF
D gene: TRBD1; J gene: TRBJ2-2; V gene: TRBV5-6; clone size: NA; CDR3 DNA: TGTGCCAGCGGCGGACAGGGCGACACCGGGGAGCTGTTTTTT; CDR3 protein: CASGGQGDTGELFF
D gene: TRBD1; J gene: TRBJ1-3; V gene: TRBV9; clone size: NA; CDR3 DNA: TGTGCCAGCAGCGTAGAGACAGGGCAAAGGTCTGGAAACACCATATATTTT; CDR3 protein: CASSVETGQRSGNTIYF
D gene: TRBD1; J gene: TRBJ2-1; V gene: TRBV3-1/TRBV3-2; clone size: NA; CDR3 DNA: TGTGCCAGCAGCCAAGTGAACAGGGGGCGCAACAATGAGCAGTTCTTC; CDR3 protein: CASSQVNRGRNNEQFF
D gene: TRBD2; J gene: TRBJ2-2; V gene: TRBV25-1; clone size: NA; CDR3 DNA: TGTGCCAGCAGGGCGGGGGTAGCCGGGGAGCTGTTTTTT; CDR3 protein: CASRAGVAGELFF
D gene: TRBD1; J gene: TRBJ1-3; V gene: TRBV18; clone size: NA; CDR3 DNA: TGTGCCAGCTCAAAGGGACAGAGCTCTGGAAACACCATATATTTT; CDR3 protein: CASSKGQSSGNTIYF
D gene: TRBD1; J gene: TRBJ1-2; V gene: TRBV19; clone size: once; CDR3 DNA: TGTGCCAGTAGTATCGGGGGGACAGGCGCTATCCATGGCTACACCTTC; CDR3 protein: CASSIGGTGAIHGYTF
D gene: TRBD1; J gene: TRBJ1-5; V gene: TRBV6-2/TRBV6-3; clone size: NA; CDR3 DNA: TGTGCCAGCAGTATGGGGACACAGGGGGCAGGTCAGCCCCAGCATTTT; CDR3 protein: CASSMGTQGAGQPQHF
D gene: TRBD2; J gene: TRBJ2-5; V gene: TRBV20-1; clone size: NA; CDR3 DNA: TGCAGTGCTAGTGACGCCGGGAGGGGGGGAGAGACCCAGTACTTC; CDR3 protein: CSASDAGRGGETQYF
D gene: NA; J gene: TRBJ2-2; V gene: TRBV5-6; clone size: NA; CDR3 DNA: TGTGCCAGCAGCTCCGGACTACCCACCGGGGAGCTGTTTTTT; CDR3 protein: CASSSGLPTGELFF
D gene: TRBD2; J gene: TRBJ2-1; V gene: TRBV19; clone size: once; CDR3 DNA: TGTGCCAGTAGTATGGGCGGGGAGGGCAATGAGCAGTTCTTC; CDR3 protein: CASSMGGEGNEQFF
D gene: TRBD1; J gene: TRBJ1-1; V gene: TRBV6-5; clone size: NA; CDR3 DNA: TGTGCCAGCACGGGGGACAGGGGAGGAACTGAAGCTTTCTTT; CDR3 protein: CASTGDRGGTEAFF
D gene: TRBD2; J gene: TRBJ2-3; V gene: TRBV20-1; clone size: NA; CDR3 DNA: TGCAGTGCTAGTTCGCGGGGGTACGCAGATACGCAGTATTTT; CDR3 protein: CSASSRGYADTQYF
D gene: NA; J gene: TRBJ1-2; V gene: TRBV6-2/TRBV6-3; clone size: NA; CDR3 DNA: TGTGCCAGCAGTTACTCGACCTTCCCTAGTGGCTACACCTTC; CDR3 protein: CASSYSTFPSGYTF
D gene: NA; J gene: TRBJ1-1; V gene: TRBV11-1; clone size: NA; CDR3 DNA: TGTGCCAGCACAAAAAGGGGGAACACTGAAGCTTTCTTT; CDR3 protein: CASTKRGNTEAFF
D gene: NA; J gene: TRBJ1-5; V gene: TRBV5-1; clone size: NA; CDR3 DNA: TGCGCCAGCAGCTTGGCAGGGGATCAGCCCCAGCATTTT; CDR3 protein: CASSLAGDQPQHF
D gene: TRBD2; J gene: TRBJ2-7; V gene: TRBV4-1; clone size: NA; CDR3 DNA: TGCGCCAGCAGCCAAGACGGGACTAGCGGGAGGTTCGAGCAGTACTTC; CDR3 protein: CASSQDGTSGRFEQYF
D gene: TRBD1; J gene: TRBJ1-1; V gene: TRBV13; clone size: NA; CDR3 DNA: TGTGCCAGCAGCGCCTACTCAAACAGGGGGCAATGGGGAATTGAAGCTTTCTTT; CDR3 protein: CASSAYSNRGQWGIEAFF
D gene: NA; J gene: TRBJ1-1; V gene: TRBV12-3/TRBV12-4; clone size: NA; CDR3 DNA: TGTGCCAGCTGGAGCGGGGGAAGCAGTGAAGCTTTCTTT; CDR3 protein: CASWSGGSSEAFF
D gene: NA; J gene: TRBJ1-1; V gene: TRBV20-1; clone size: NA; CDR3 DNA: TGCAGTGCTAGTCTCCCTATGAACACTGAAGCTTTCTTT; CDR3 protein: CSASLPMNTEAFF
D gene: TRBD1; J gene: TRBJ2-2; V gene: TRBV5-5; clone size: NA; CDR3 DNA: TGTGCCAGCAGCGATCGGGACAGCACCGGGGAGCTGTTTTTT; CDR3 protein: CASSDRDSTGELFF
D gene: TRBD1; J gene: TRBJ1-1; V gene: TRBV12-3/TRBV12-4; clone size: NA; CDR3 DNA: TGTGCCACAGGGGGAGTGGTGAACACTGAAGCTTTCTTT; CDR3 protein: CATGGVVNTEAFF
D gene: NA; J gene: TRBJ1-6; V gene: TRBV28; clone size: NA; CDR3 DNA: TGTGCCAGCAGCTCCGACAGGAGTCCCTATAATTCACCCCTCCACTTT; CDR3 protein: CASSSDRSPYNSPLHF
D gene: TRBD2; J gene: TRBJ2-2; V gene: TRBV6-6; clone size: NA; CDR3 DNA: TGTGCCAGCAGTTACATCACTAGCGGAGTCACCGGGGAGCTGTTTTTT; CDR3 protein: CASSYITSGVTGELFF
D gene: TRBD2; J gene: TRBJ2-1; V gene: TRBV10-3; clone size: NA; CDR3 DNA: TGTGCCATCAGTGAGAATAGCGGGGCATACAATGAGCAGTTCTTC; CDR3 protein: CAISENSGAYNEQFF
D gene: TRBD2; J gene: TRBJ2-7; V gene: TRBV4-1; clone size: NA; CDR3 DNA: TGCGCCAGCAGCCAATTAGGTCCGCCGACTAGCGGGGACTACGAGCAGTACTTC; CDR3 protein: CASSQLGPPTSGDYEQYF
D gene: TRBD1; J gene: TRBJ2-7; V gene: TRBV6-2/TRBV6-3; clone size: NA; CDR3 DNA: TGTGCCAGCAGTTACTCGGGGACAGGGGCTCGGGACGAGCAGTACTTC; CDR3 protein: CASSYSGTGARDEQYF
D gene: NA; J gene: TRBJ1-3; V gene: TRBV12-5; clone size: NA; CDR3 DNA: TGTGCTAGTGGTGAGGGACAACCCGGAAACACCATATATTTT; CDR3 protein: CASGEGQPGNTIYF
D gene: NA; J gene: TRBJ1-2; V gene: TRBV12-3/TRBV12-4; clone size: NA; CDR3 DNA: TGTGCCAGCAATGCCCAGTTTAACTATGGCTACACCTTC; CDR3 protein: CASNAQFNYGYTF
D gene: TRBD1; J gene: TRBJ2-5; V gene: TRBV6-1; clone size: NA; CDR3 DNA: TGTGCCAGCAGTGATAGGACAGGGGTCGAGACCCAGTACTTC; CDR3 protein: CASSDRTGVETQYF
D gene: TRBD2; J gene: TRBJ2-1; V gene: TRBV29-1; clone size: NA; CDR3 DNA: TGCAGCGTTGAGTCTCGCGGGAGTAGGACCCTACATCATTACAATGAGCAGTTCTTC; CDR3 protein: CSVESRGSRTLHHYNEQFF
D gene: TRBD2; J gene: TRBJ2-7; V gene: TRBV18; clone size: NA; CDR3 DNA: TGTGCCAGCTCACCACCCGGGAGGGGGTCCTACGAGCAGTACTTC; CDR3 protein: CASSPPGRGSYEQYF
D gene: NA; J gene: TRBJ1-4; V gene: TRBV6-6; clone size: NA; CDR3 DNA: TGTGCCAGCAGTGGAGGAGGAGCTGAAAAACTGTTTTTT; CDR3 protein: CASSGGGAEKLFF
D gene: NA; J gene: TRBJ1-2; V gene: TRBV6-5; clone size: once; CDR3 DNA: TGTGCCAGCAGACAGGACCTAAACTATGGCTACACCTTC; CDR3 protein: CASRQDLNYGYTF
D gene: TRBD1; J gene: TRBJ1-1; V gene: TRBV5-1; clone size: NA; CDR3 DNA: TGCGCCAGCAGCTTGAATATGGGACAGGGATGGACTGAAGCTTTCTTT; CDR3 protein: CASSLNMGQGWTEAFF
D gene: NA; J gene: TRBJ1-2; V gene: TRBV6-5; clone size: NA; CDR3 DNA: TGTGCCAGCAGTAGGGGGGGCGCCTCTTATGGCTACACCTTC; CDR3 protein: CASSRGGASYGYTF
D gene: NA; J gene: TRBJ2-5; V gene: TRBV5-1; clone size: once; CDR3 DNA: TGCGCCAGCAGCTTTTTGAGGGTGGAAGAGACCCAGTACTTC; CDR3 protein: CASSFLRVEETQYF
D gene: TRBD1; J gene: TRBJ1-6; V gene: TRBV27; clone size: NA; CDR3 DNA: TGTGCCAGCAGTTTATCGACAGGGTTACATTCACCCCTCCACTTT; CDR3 protein: CASSLSTGLHSPLHF
D gene: TRBD1; J gene: TRBJ1-4; V gene: TRBV9; clone size: NA; CDR3 DNA: TGTGCCAGCAGCCCAGGGGGCGGGGATGAAAAACTGTTTTTT; CDR3 protein: CASSPGGGDEKLFF
D gene: TRBD1; J gene: TRBJ1-1; V gene: TRBV7-8; clone size: NA; CDR3 DNA: TGTGCCAGCAGCTTGAGGGACAGGGTGGGAGCTTTCTTT; CDR3 protein: CASSLRDRVGAFF
D gene: NA; J gene: TRBJ1-5; V gene: TRBV18; clone size: once; CDR3 DNA: TGTGCCAGCTCACCACTTGCGAGGCATCAGCCCCAGCATTTT; CDR3 protein: CASSPLARHQPQHF
D gene: NA; J gene: TRBJ2-7; V gene: TRBV2; clone size: once; CDR3 DNA: TGTGCCAGCGACGGGATCCGCCAGTACTTC; CDR3 protein: CASDGIRQYF
D gene: TRBD1; J gene: TRBJ2-1; V gene: TRBV5-4; clone size: NA; CDR3 DNA: TGTGCCAGCAGCTTCGACAGGGGGCGTGAGCAGTTCTTC; CDR3 protein: CASSFDRGREQFF
D gene: NA; J gene: TRBJ1-5; V gene: TRBV10-3; clone size: NA; CDR3 DNA: TGTGCCATCAGTGAGTCGAGTCGGGGGGCGAGCAATCAGCCCCAGCATTTT; CDR3 protein: CAISESSRGASNQPQHF
D gene: NA; J gene: TRBJ1-2; V gene: TRBV6-5; clone size: NA; CDR3 DNA: TGTGCCAGCAGCCCGCCGTCAGTTGATGGCTACACCTTC; CDR3 protein: CASSPPSVDGYTF
D gene: TRBD2; J gene: TRBJ2-1; V gene: TRBV11-2; clone size: NA; CDR3 DNA: TGTGCCAGCAGCTTATGGGGACTAGCGGGAGCGCGGGAGCAGTTCTTC; CDR3 protein: CASSLWGLAGAREQFF
D gene: TRBD1; J gene: TRBJ1-2; V gene: TRBV19; clone size: NA; CDR3 DNA: TGTGCCAGTAGTCTTCCAGGGGGCTATCGTGGCTACACCTTC; CDR3 protein: CASSLPGGYRGYTF
D gene: TRBD1; J gene: TRBJ1-2; V gene: TRBV28; clone size: once; CDR3 DNA: TGTGCGACCGGGACAGGGGGCTTAATTGGCTACACCTTC; CDR3 protein: CATGTGGLIGYTF
D gene: NA; J gene: TRBJ2-3; V gene: TRBV20-1; clone size: once; CDR3 DNA: TGCAGTGCTAGTTCAGTTCCAGATACGCAGTATTTT; CDR3 protein: CSASSVPDTQYF
D gene: NA; J gene: TRBJ2-5; V gene: TRBV3-1/TRBV3-2; clone size: NA; CDR3 DNA: TGTGCCAGCAGTCCCTGGGTGGGGGCCGAGACCCAGTACTTC; CDR3 protein: CASSPWVGAETQYF
D gene: TRBD1; J gene: TRBJ2-3; V gene: TRBV7-3; clone size: NA; CDR3 DNA: TGTGCCAGCAGCCCCGGACAGGGGAGCACAGATACGCAGTATTTT; CDR3 protein: CASSPGQGSTDTQYF
D gene: NA; J gene: TRBJ2-4; V gene: TRBV5-1; clone size: NA; CDR3 DNA: TGCGCCAGCAGCTGGGCGACAGAAGGACGGGACATTCAGTACTTC; CDR3 protein: CASSWATEGRDIQYF
D gene: TRBD1; J gene: TRBJ1-1; V gene: TRBV5-1; clone size: NA; CDR3 DNA: TGCGCCAGCAGCTTGAACAGGGGGCGCGGGACTGAAGCTTTCTTT; CDR3 protein: CASSLNRGRGTEAFF
D gene: NA; J gene: TRBJ2-3; V gene: TRBV7-3; clone size: once; CDR3 DNA: TGTGCCAGCAGCTTGGCAGGTGGAAACACAGATACGCAGTATTTT; CDR3 protein: CASSLAGGNTDTQYF